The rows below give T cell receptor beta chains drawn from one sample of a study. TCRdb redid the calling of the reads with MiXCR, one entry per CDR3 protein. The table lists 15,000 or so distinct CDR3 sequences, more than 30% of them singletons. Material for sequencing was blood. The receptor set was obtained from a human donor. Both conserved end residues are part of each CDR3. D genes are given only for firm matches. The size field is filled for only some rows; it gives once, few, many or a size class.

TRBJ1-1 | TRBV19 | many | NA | CASSGRLDTEAFF | TGTGCCAGTAGTGGTCGGTTGGACACTGAAGCTTTCTTT
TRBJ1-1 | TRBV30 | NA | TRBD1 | CAWSGPDRGSFF | TGTGCCTGGAGTGGACCTGACAGGGGATCTTTCTTT
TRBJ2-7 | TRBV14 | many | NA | CASSQEAYYLGEQYF | TGTGCCAGCAGCCAAGAAGCCTACTACTTGGGCGAGCAGTACTTC
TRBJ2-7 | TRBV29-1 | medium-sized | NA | CSNKVYEQYF | TGCAGCAACAAGGTCTACGAGCAGTACTTC
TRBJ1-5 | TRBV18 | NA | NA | CASSPTTGYNEQFFGGWNQPQHF | NA
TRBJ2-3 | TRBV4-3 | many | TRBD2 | CASSQLPLAGATDTQYF | TGCGCCAGCAGCCAACTACCGCTAGCGGGAGCCACAGATACGCAGTATTTT
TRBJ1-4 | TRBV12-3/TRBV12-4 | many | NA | CASSSGRNEKLFF | TGTGCCAGCAGTTCTGGACGGAATGAAAAACTGTTTTTT
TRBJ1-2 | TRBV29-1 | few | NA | CSVASAINYGYTF | TGCAGCGTTGCATCGGCGATTAACTATGGCTACACCTTC
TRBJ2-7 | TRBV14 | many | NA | CASSKGPASSYEQYF | TGTGCCAGCAGTAAAGGCCCAGCGAGCTCCTACGAGCAGTACTTC
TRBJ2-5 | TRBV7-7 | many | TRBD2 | CASSLGREVTETQYF | TGTGCTAGCAGCTTGGGGCGGGAGGTTACGGAGACCCAGTACTTC
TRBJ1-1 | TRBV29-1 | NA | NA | CSVEGGGSGTEAFF | TGCAGCGTTGAAGGCGGGGGATCCGGCACTGAAGCTTTCTTT
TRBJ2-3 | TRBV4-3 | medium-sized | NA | CASSQLYAVDTDTQYF | TGCGCCAGCAGCCAACTCTACGCGGTTGACACAGATACGCAGTATTTT
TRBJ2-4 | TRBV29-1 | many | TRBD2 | CSVGREAGQYF | TGCAGCGTTGGTCGGGAAGCGGGACAGTACTTC
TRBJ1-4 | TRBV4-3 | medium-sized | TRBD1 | CASSQVVTGGEKLFF | TGCGCCAGCAGCCAAGTCGTGACAGGGGGTGAAAAACTGTTTTTT
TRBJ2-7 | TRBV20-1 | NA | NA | CSARPHKGAGEQYF | TGCAGTGCGCGACCCCATAAGGGGGCGGGAGAGCAGTACTTC
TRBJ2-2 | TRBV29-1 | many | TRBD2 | CSVALGGGPPRELFF | TGCAGCGTTGCTCTCGGGGGAGGGCCTCCAAGGGAGCTGTTTTTT
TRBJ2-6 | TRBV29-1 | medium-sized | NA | CSVGSSYGANVLTF | TGCAGCGTTGGGAGTTCGTATGGGGCCAACGTCCTGACTTTC
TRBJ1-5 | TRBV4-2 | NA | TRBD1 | CASSQDRAQGFQPQHF | TGTGCCAGCAGCCAAGATCGGGCACAGGGGTTTCAGCCCCAGCATTTT